The TCR beta chain under discussion was sequenced for a study of blood T cells in healthy people across ages. This CDR3 is 17 amino acids long. The trim removed 1 base at V and 1 base at J, leaving 9 bases unmatched. Germline V gene lookup returns CDR1 LGHNA and CDR2 YNFKEQ. Donation came from healthy Caucasian individuals in Russia who were aged roughly 6 to 95. Using a J-beta primer mix together with a sample-barcoded 5' primer, a second PCR was run for about 7 to 12 cycles. TCRdb processed the 5' RACE reads anew with MiXCR; each CDR3 protein has one entry. The data show about 970,000 distinct CDR3 sequences, roughly 51% seen once.

What was sequenced was blood. The chain employs TRBV4-2 and TRBJ1-1; 7 bases map to TRBD1. This receptor was obtained from a woman aged 55-70 years in good health. The CDR3, as DNA: TGTGCCAGCAGCCAAGGTTTAGGACAGGATTGGAACACTGAAGCTTTCTTT. This codes for CASSQGLGQDWNTEAFF.